The sequence of this T cell receptor (beta chain) was determined in a study of CDR3 diversity in severe acne. This clonotype has a count of ten or more. Its ends do not fully match the called genes, so a read error is possible. In TCRdb, the PCR reads were re-called with MiXCR into one record per CDR3 protein. The repertoire holds about 84,000 distinct CDR3 sequences, 51% seen once, with roughly an eighth in the top ten. Germline V CDR1 and CDR2: SGHRS, YFSETQ. The CDR3 has 11 amino acids. This clonotype was sampled from a male donor in good health, without acne. Sequenced sample: blood. The gene calls are TRBV5-1 and TRBJ1-1; D call uncertain. Written as DNA, the CDR3 is TGTGCCAGCAGTTTGGGTGGTGAAGCTTTCTTT. As protein: CASSLGGEAFF.